The next 23 T cell receptor beta chains were all read from a single sample in a study of PD-1 blockade in classical Hodgkin lymphoma. Sequenced by immunoSEQ multiplex PCR; TCRdb stores in-frame clones only, minus some. The sample comprises some 11,000 clones, 60% to 80% of which are singletons, and about 3.1% rests with the top ten. Time point: cycle 4 day 1 (C4D1), after 6 weeks of nivolumab. Relapse was seen in all patients after autologous stem cell transplantation, and brentuximab vedotin exposure was variable. Researchers report purifying CD4+ T cells from thawed PBMCs by magnetic negative selection. The sequences come from CD4+ T cells from blood, collected before the fourth cycle of nivolumab. Receptor source: a human donor with classical Hodgkin lymphoma.

This chain connects TRBV7-2 to TRBJ2-5, with 15 bases fitting TRBD2. The CDR3 sequence is 16 residues long. Germline V lookup: CDR1 SGHTA, CDR2 FQGNSA. V gave up 5 bases and J gave up 3 bases; unmatched junction bases: 4. For the CDR3, the DNA is TGTGCCAGCAGCCGGACTAGCGGGAGGGGCGAAGAGACCCAGTACTTC. It codes for CASSRTSGRGEETQYF.

The rearrangement uses TRBV5-6 and TRBJ2-5; TRBD2 matches 15 bases. CDR1 SGHDT and CDR2 YYEEEE come from the germline V gene. The CDR3 runs 17 residues. Unmatched junction bases numbered 8, after V lost 4 bases and J lost 4 bases. CDR3: CASSLWTSGRAGETQYF. CDR3 nucleotides: TGTGCCAGCAGCCTTTGGACTAGCGGGAGGGCCGGAGAGACCCAGTACTTC.

The rearrangement links TRBV28 to TRBJ2-3, with D perhaps given as TRBD1 or TRBD2 (7 bases each). This CDR3 spans 15 amino acids. V lost 6 bases, J lost 0 bases, and 13 bases lay in between. CDR1 is MDHEN and CDR2 is SYDVKM in the germline V gene. CDR3 residues: CASRREGASTDTQYF. The DNA for the CDR3 is TGTGCCAGCAGAAGGGAGGGGGCGAGCACAGATACGCAGTATTTT. The full variable domain, rest sourced from reference TRBV28 and TRBJ2-3, is DVKVTQSSRYLVKRTGEKVFLECVQDMDHENMFWYRQDPGLGLRLIYFSYDVKMKEKGDIPEGYSVSREKKERFSLILESASTNQTSMYLCASRREGASTDTQYFGPGTRLTVL.

This clone was seen only a few times. The chain couples TRBV6-5 to TRBJ1-2; D is perhaps TRBD1 (5 bases). The CDR3 extends over 14 amino acids. Deletions cut 8 bases from V and 5 bases from J, with 18 bases between. CDR1 is MNHEY, CDR2 SVGAGI, per germline. DNA for the CDR3: TGTGCCAGCTCCCCGGGAGGGGACTTTTATGGCTACACCTTC. Its translation: CASSPGGDFYGYTF.

The chain is built from TRBV29-1 and TRBJ1-1; D is unresolved. Germline values: CDR1 SQVTM, CDR2 ANQGSEA. Trimming left V 2 bases short and J 6 bases short, with 16 bases between. The CDR3 length is 14 residues. In DNA, the CDR3 is TGCAGCGTTGAACTTGCCGGGAGGAGGGCTGAAGCTTTCTTT. Protein: CSVELAGRRAEAFF.

The J gene is TRBJ2-1, the V gene TRBV11-2; D gene ambiguous. Trimming removed 0 bases from V and 9 bases from J, with 12 bases in between. CDR1 SGHAT and CDR2 FQNNGV come from the germline V gene. The CDR3 loop spans 14 amino acids. CDR3 residues: CASSLDRGSIEQFF. The CDR3, as DNA: TGTGCCAGCAGCTTAGATAGAGGTAGTATTGAGCAGTTCTTC.

The rearrangement joins TRBV4-2 to TRBJ2-5; 8 bases are shared with TRBD2. There are 17 residues in the CDR3. Germline V gene lookup returns CDR1 LGHNA and CDR2 YNFKEQ. The J segment lost 1 base and the V segment lost 7 bases, leaving 14 bases of the junction unmatched. CDR3 sequence: CASTQSEASGRQETQYF. For the CDR3, the DNA is TGTGCCAGCACCCAGTCTGAGGCTAGCGGGCGCCAAGAGACCCAGTACTTC.

This clone was counted between two and nine times. The genes are TRBV7-9 and TRBJ1-2, with D tentatively TRBD1 (6 bases). V shed 5 bases and J shed 1 base, with 8 bases lying between them. The CDR3 loop spans 13 amino acids. Germline CDR1 SEHNR, CDR2 FQNEAQ (reference sequence). As DNA, the CDR3 is TGTGCCAGCAGCAGGGACAATAACTATGGCTACACCTTC. It yields the protein CASSRDNNYGYTF. Combining the CDR3 with reference TRBV7-9 and TRBJ1-2 gives the whole variable domain DTGVSQNPRHKITKRGQNVTFRCDPISEHNRLYWYRQTLGQGPEFLTYFQNEAQLEKSRLLSDRFSAERPKGSFSTLEIQRTEQGDSAMYLCASSRDNNYGYTFGSGTRLTVV.

The rearrangement uses TRBV18 and TRBJ2-7; the D is unclear. Trimming cost V 3 bases and J 2 bases, with 11 bases left between them. CDR1 and CDR2 from the germline V gene are KGHSH and LQKENI. The CDR3 is 14 amino acids. CDR3 DNA sequence: TGTGCCAGCTCACCCCAGTTTGGGGCCTACGAGCAGTACTTC. This translates into CASSPQFGAYEQYF.

This clone was seen once. The genes are TRBV28 and TRBJ2-7, with D possibly matching TRBD2 (5 bases). V dropped 6 bases and J dropped 6 bases, with 15 bases sitting between them. The CDR3 sequence is 13 residues long. In germline, CDR1 is MDHEN, CDR2 SYDVKM. The CDR3 loop reads CASSPAGGREQYF. The DNA for the CDR3 is TGTGCCAGCAGCCCGGCAGGCGGGCGCGAGCAGTACTTC.

The gene calls are TRBV15 and TRBJ2-5, with TRBD2 matching over 9 bases. The CDR3 has 15 amino acids. The germline CDR1 and CDR2 sequences are LNHNV and YYDKDF (reference sequence). After removal of 2 bases from V and 9 bases from J, the junction contained 10 bases not matched to a gene. The CDR3 region is CATSRLTSGYEAQYF. As DNA, the CDR3 is TGTGCCACCAGCAGACTGACTAGCGGATACGAGGCCCAGTACTTC.

This clone has only a few counts. This chain links TRBV5-1 with TRBJ1-6; D is unresolved. Trimming removed 0 bases from V and 7 bases from J, with 14 bases in between. The CDR3 sequence is 16 residues long. Per germline, CDR1 SGHRS and CDR2 YFSETQ. The CDR3 DNA reads as TGCGCCAGCAGCTTGGACGGTGGCTTAATCAATTCACCCCTCCACTTT. Protein product: CASSLDGGLINSPLHF. The full variable domain, with the rest looked up from reference TRBV5-1 and TRBJ1-6, is KAGVTQTPRYLIKTRGQQVTLSCSPISGHRSVSWYQQTPGQGLQFLFEYFSETQRNKGNFPGRFSGRQFSNSRSEMNVSTLELGDSALYLCASSLDGGLINSPLHFGNGTRLTVT.

The CDR3 loop is CASSQSTPGQAGYTF. The CDR3, as DNA: TGCGCCAGCAGCCAATCCACCCCGGGACAAGCTGGCTACACCTTC. The chain uses TRBV4-1 and TRBJ1-2; a possible D gene is TRBD1 (6 bases). V dropped 2 bases and J dropped 7 bases, with 17 bases sitting between them. Germline V gene sequence: CDR1 MGHRA, CDR2 YSYEKL. This CDR3 has 15 amino acids.

This sequence joins TRBV2 and TRBJ2-7; D perhaps matches TRBD1 (5 bases). The germline gives CDR1 SNHLY, CDR2 FYNNEI. The CDR3 extends over 14 amino acids. The ends were cut back, 2 bases at V and 2 bases at J, with 10 bases in the middle. CDR3 loop: CASSEHGRAYEQYF. The CDR3 nucleotides are TGTGCCAGCAGTGAACATGGCAGGGCCTACGAGCAGTACTTC.

The chain recombines TRBV7-2 with TRBJ1-5; D is undetermined. Germline CDR1 SGHTA, CDR2 FQGNSA. The CDR3 extends over 13 amino acids. Trimming left V 8 bases short and J 2 bases short, with 10 bases between. CDR3 nucleotides: TGTGCCAGCGGCGTTCGTGGCAATCAGCCCCAGCATTTT. This sequence encodes CASGVRGNQPQHF.

This chain connects TRBV15 to TRBJ1-5; 8 nucleotides align to TRBD1. The CDR3 spans 15 residues. Germline V gene data show CDR1 as LNHNV and CDR2 as YYDKDF (reference sequence). V lost 3 bases to trimming and J lost 2 bases; unmatched junction nucleotides: 3. The CDR3 region is CATSRGGQGNQPQHF. The DNA for the CDR3 is TGTGCCACCAGCAGGGGGGGACAGGGCAATCAGCCCCAGCATTTT.

V gene TRBV23-1 combines with J gene TRBJ1-2; 9 nucleotides agree with TRBD1. TRBV23-1 is treated as an ORF (open reading frame) with a function not yet certain. There are 13 residues in the CDR3. The V gene end was trimmed by 6 bases and the J gene end by 7 bases; junction bases not matched to a gene: 6. The CDR3 DNA is TGCGCCAGCAGGGGACAGGGACGTTCTGGCTACACCTTC. Protein sequence: CASRGQGRSGYTF.

The chain carries TRBV6-1 and TRBJ2-2, with 13 bases fitting TRBD2. V was clipped by 8 bases and J by 7 bases; unmatched bases: 7. The germline CDR1 and CDR2 sequences are MNHNS and SASEGT. The CDR3 runs to 15 residues. The CDR3 DNA reads TGTGCCAGCGGAAGACTAGCGGGAGGTGGCGGGGAGCTGTTTTTT. Its protein product is CASGRLAGGGGELFF.

This clone was counted a few times. The chain employs TRBV6-5 and TRBJ2-2, with D unresolved. Germline CDR1 and CDR2: MNHEY and SVGAGI. The germline V and J ends were trimmed by 2 bases and 4 bases, with 8 bases remaining between them. The CDR3 has 14 amino acids. CDR3 sequence (DNA): TGTGCCAGCAGTTACGGAAGGCCCACCGGGGAGCTGTTTTTT. This encodes CASSYGRPTGELFF.

This clone was seen just once. This chain connects TRBV19 to TRBJ1-2, with a possible D match to TRBD1 (5 bases). CDR1 and CDR2 (germline): LNHDA, SQIVND (reference sequence). CDR3 length equals 14 residues. Trimming removed 2 bases at V and 4 bases at J, with 11 bases between. CDR3 loop: CASSISRESYGYTF. The DNA of the CDR3 is TGTGCCAGTAGTATATCCAGGGAGAGCTATGGCTACACCTTC.

The CDR3 protein is CASSPNRLPVDEKLFF. The CDR3 nucleotides read TGTGCCAGCAGTCCCAACAGGTTACCAGTCGATGAAAAACTGTTTTTT. The rearrangement links TRBV28 to TRBJ1-4, with D perhaps TRBD1 (5 bases). The CDR3 totals 16 residues. The germline V gene has CDR1 MDHEN and CDR2 SYDVKM. The V end lost 5 bases, the J end lost 6 bases, and 19 bases lay between the germline ends.

V usage is TRBV15 and J usage is TRBJ1-2; TRBD1 aligns across 8 bases. J gave up 4 bases and V 1 base, and 8 bases lay outside the gene matches. CDR1 and CDR2 from the germline V gene are LNHNV and YYDKDF (reference sequence). The CDR3 spans 16 residues. The chain's CDR3 is CATSRGGSGGGYGYTF. The CDR3 coding sequence is TGTGCCACCAGCAGAGGAGGGTCAGGGGGCGGCTATGGCTACACCTTC.

The chain combines TRBV4-2 with TRBJ2-2; D not resolved. CDR1 and CDR2 from the germline V gene are LGHNA and YNFKEQ. V lost 0 bases to trimming and J lost 3 bases, with 11 bases between them. This CDR3 is 16 amino acids long. CDR3 bases: TGTGCCAGCAGCCAAGATCAAGCTAGGGACACCGGGGAGCTGTTTTTT. Its translation: CASSQDQARDTGELFF.